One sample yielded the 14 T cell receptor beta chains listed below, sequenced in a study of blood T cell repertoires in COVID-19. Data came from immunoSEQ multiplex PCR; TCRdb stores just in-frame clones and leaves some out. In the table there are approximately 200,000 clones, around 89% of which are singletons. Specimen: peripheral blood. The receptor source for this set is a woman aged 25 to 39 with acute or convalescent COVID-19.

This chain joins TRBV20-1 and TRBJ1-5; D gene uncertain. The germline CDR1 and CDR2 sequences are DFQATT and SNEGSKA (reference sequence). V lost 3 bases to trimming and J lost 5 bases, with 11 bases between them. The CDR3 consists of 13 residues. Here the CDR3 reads CSASSMLYQPQHF. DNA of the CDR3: TGCAGTGCTAGTTCCATGCTATATCAGCCCCAGCATTTT.

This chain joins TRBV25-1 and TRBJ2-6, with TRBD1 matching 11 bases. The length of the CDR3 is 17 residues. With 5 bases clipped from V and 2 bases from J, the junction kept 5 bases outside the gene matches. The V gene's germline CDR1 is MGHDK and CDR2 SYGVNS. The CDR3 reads CASSWDRGKPGANVLTF. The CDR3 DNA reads TGTGCCAGCAGTTGGGACAGGGGGAAACCTGGGGCCAACGTCCTGACTTTC.

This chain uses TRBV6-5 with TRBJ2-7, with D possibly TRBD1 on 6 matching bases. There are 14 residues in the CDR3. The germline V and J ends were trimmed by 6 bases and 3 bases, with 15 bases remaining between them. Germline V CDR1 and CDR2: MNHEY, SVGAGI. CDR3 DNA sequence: TGTGCCAGCAGACGCCGACAGGAGAACTACGAGCAGTACTTC. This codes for CASRRRQENYEQYF.

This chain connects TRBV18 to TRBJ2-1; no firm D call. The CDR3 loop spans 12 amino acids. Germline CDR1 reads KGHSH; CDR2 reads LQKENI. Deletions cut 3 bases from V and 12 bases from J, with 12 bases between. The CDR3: CASSPTIGGQFF. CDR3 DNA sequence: TGTGCCAGCTCACCGACAATAGGTGGGCAGTTCTTC.

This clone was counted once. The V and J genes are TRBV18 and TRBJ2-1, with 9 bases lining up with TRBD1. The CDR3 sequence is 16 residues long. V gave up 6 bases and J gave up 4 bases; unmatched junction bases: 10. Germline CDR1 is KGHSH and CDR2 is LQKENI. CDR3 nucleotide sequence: TGTGCCAGCTCGCCGGCCGGGGGACAGGGTTACAATGAGCAGTTCTTC. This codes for CASSPAGGQGYNEQFF. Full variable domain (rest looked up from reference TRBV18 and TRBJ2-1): NAGVMQNPRHLVRRRGQEARLRCSPMKGHSHVYWYRQLPEEGLKFMVYLQKENIIDESGMPKERFSAEFPKEGPSILRIQQVVRGDSAAYFCASSPAGGQGYNEQFFGPGTRLTVL.

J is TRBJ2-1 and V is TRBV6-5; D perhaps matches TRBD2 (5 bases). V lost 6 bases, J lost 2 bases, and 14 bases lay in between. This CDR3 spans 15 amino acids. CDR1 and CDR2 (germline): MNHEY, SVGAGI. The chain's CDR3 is CASRPPGWAYNEQFF. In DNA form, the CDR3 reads TGTGCCAGCAGACCCCCGGGATGGGCCTACAATGAGCAGTTCTTC.

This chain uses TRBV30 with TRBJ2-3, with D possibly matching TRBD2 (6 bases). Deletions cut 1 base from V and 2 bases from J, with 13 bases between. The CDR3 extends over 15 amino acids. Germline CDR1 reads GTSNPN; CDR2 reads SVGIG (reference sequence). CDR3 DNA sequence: TGTGCCTGGAGTGGGCCTGGCGGGATCACAGATACGCAGTATTTT. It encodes CAWSGPGGITDTQYF.

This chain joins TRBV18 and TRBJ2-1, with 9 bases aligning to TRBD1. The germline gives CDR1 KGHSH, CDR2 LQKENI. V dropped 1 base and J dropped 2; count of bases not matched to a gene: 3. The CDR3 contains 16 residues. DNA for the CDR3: TGTGCCAGCTCACCACTGGGACAGGGCACCTACAATGAGCAGTTCTTC. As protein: CASSPLGQGTYNEQFF.

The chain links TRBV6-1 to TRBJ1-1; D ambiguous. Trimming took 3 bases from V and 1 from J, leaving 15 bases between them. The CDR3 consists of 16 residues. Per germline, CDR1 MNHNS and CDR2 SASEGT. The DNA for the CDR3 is TGTGCCAGCAGTGACCCCCTGGGCAGACAGAACACTGAAGCTTTCTTT. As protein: CASSDPLGRQNTEAFF.

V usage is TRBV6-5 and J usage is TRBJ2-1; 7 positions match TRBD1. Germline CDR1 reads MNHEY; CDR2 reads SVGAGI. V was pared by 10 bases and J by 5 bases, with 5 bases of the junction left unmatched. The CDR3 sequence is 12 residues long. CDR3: CAIRDRNNEQFF. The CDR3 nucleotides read TGTGCCATCCGGGACAGAAACAATGAGCAGTTCTTC.

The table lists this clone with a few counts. CDR3 sequence: CASTTYRREEQYF. The CDR3 coding sequence is TGTGCCAGCACCACCTACAGGAGGGAGGAGCAGTACTTC. V usage is TRBV28 and J usage is TRBJ2-7; D might be TRBD2 (6 bases). V dropped 7 bases and J dropped 7 bases, with 17 bases sitting between them. Germline V gene lookup returns CDR1 MDHEN and CDR2 SYDVKM. The CDR3 length is 13 residues.

In nucleotides, the CDR3 is TGTGCCAGCAGTCTGTACAGGGTGAAAGAGCAGTACTTC. This gives the protein CASSLYRVKEQYF. The chain links TRBV12-3 or TRBV12-4 to TRBJ2-7; possibly TRBD1 for D (6 bases). The CDR3 sequence is 13 residues long. V lost 5 bases, J lost 7 bases, and 15 bases lay in between.

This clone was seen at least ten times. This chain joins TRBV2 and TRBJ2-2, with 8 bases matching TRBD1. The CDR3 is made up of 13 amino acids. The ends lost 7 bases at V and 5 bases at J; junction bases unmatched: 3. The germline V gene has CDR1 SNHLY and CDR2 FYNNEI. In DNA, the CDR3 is TGTGCCAGCAAGGGACAGGTTACCGGGGAGCTGTTTTTT. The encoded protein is CASKGQVTGELFF.

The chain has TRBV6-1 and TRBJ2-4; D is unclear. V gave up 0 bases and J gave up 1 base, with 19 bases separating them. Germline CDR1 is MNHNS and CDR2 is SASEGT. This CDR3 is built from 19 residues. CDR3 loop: CASSEAVPILQWAKNIQYF. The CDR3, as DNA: TGTGCCAGCAGTGAAGCGGTTCCGATCCTCCAGTGGGCCAAAAACATTCAGTACTTC.